A single sample is the source of the 27 T cell receptor beta chains below, sequenced in a study of neoadjuvant anti-PD-1 for oral cavity cancer (dated by TCRdb to 2020 to 2022). This sample's time point label indicates: after neoadjuvant nivolumab, at surgical resection. Receptors were amplified or captured by the immunoSEQ multiplex PCR assay. Imported from immuneACCESS, the table was reduced by TCRdb to in-frame sequences with V and J called. These copies leave out some clones; in studies compared against another copy, an unresolved V gene accounts for under half, and the cause of the remainder is not known. The sample records about 72,000 clones, 70% to 90% of which are singletons. The ten largest clones represent around 3.7% of the sample. The input for sequencing was PBMCs, taken after nivolumab (anti-PD-1) treatment. These receptors all come from a person aged 40-85 years with oral cavity squamous cell carcinoma.

The chain employs TRBV30 and TRBJ1-3; tentatively, D is TRBD1 (6 bases). Germline-derived CDR1 and CDR2 are GTSNPN and SVGIG (reference sequence). V was shortened by 3 bases and J by 0 bases, with 12 bases between the two germline ends. The CDR3 has 15 amino acids. The CDR3 protein is CAWRPTGSSGNTIYF. CDR3 nucleotides: TGTGCCTGGAGGCCCACAGGGAGCTCTGGAAACACCATATATTTT.

The chain recombines TRBV5-1 with TRBJ1-4; D uncertain. The CDR3 spans 14 residues. Trimming removed 4 bases at V and 8 bases at J, with 15 bases between. CDR1 is SGHRS, CDR2 YFSETQ, per germline. CDR3: CASSPSNKGEKLFF. DNA for the CDR3: TGCGCCAGCAGCCCTTCTAATAAGGGCGAAAAACTGTTTTTT.

The chain has TRBV6-5 and TRBJ2-7; D assignment may be TRBD1 or TRBD2 (5 bases each). In germline, CDR1 is MNHEY, CDR2 SVGAGI. CDR3 length equals 14 residues. Trimming left V 4 bases short and J 1 base short, with 11 bases between. CDR3 DNA sequence: TGTGCCAGCAGTTCGGGACCTAATTCCTACGAGCAGTACTTC. Translation: CASSSGPNSYEQYF.

The chain joins TRBV28 to TRBJ1-2; 8 bases are a match to TRBD1. This CDR3 is built from 14 residues. Germline V gene sequence: CDR1 MDHEN, CDR2 SYDVKM. Trimming at V came to 5 bases and at J to 10 bases, leaving 12 bases not matched to a gene. Written as DNA, the CDR3 is TGTGCCAGCAGTCTGTGGACAGGGAGGGAGGACTACACCTTC. Translated: CASSLWTGREDYTF.

The CDR3 region is CASSAGTGVYNEQFF. The DNA for the CDR3 is TGTGCCAGCAGCGCCGGGACAGGGGTTTACAATGAGCAGTTCTTC. The V and J genes are TRBV11-3 and TRBJ2-1, with 10 bases lining up with TRBD1. V lost 5 bases to trimming and J lost 4 bases; unmatched junction nucleotides: 5. This CDR3 region has 15 residues. Germline CDR1 SGHNT, CDR2 YENEEA.

The chain combines TRBV7-9 with TRBJ2-1; 7 nucleotides match TRBD2. The CDR3 has 16 residues. V lost 2 bases to trimming and J lost 2 bases; unmatched junction nucleotides: 6. Germline CDR1 reads SEHNR; CDR2 reads FQNEAQ (reference sequence). The CDR3 nucleotides are TGTGCCAGCAGCTTACGCGGGAGCGAGCCCTACAATGAGCAGTTCTTC. This gives the protein CASSLRGSEPYNEQFF.

V is TRBV6-5 and J is TRBJ2-1, with D perhaps given as TRBD1 or TRBD2 (6 bases each). The V gene's germline CDR1 is MNHEY and CDR2 SVGAGI. This CDR3 contains 13 residues. V was pared by 6 bases and J by 3 bases, with 9 bases between. In DNA form, the CDR3 reads TGTGCCAGCAGAGGGGGAGGCTACAATGAGCAGTTCTTC. Its translation is CASRGGGYNEQFF.

The rearrangement joins TRBV30 to TRBJ2-1, with 7 bases identical to TRBD1. Germline-derived CDR1 and CDR2 are GTSNPN and SVGIG (reference sequence). Trimming cost V 4 bases and J 0 bases; bases outside gene matches: 3. This CDR3 comprises 14 residues. The CDR3 region is CAWTTGSSYNEQFF. The CDR3 DNA reads as TGTGCCTGGACGACAGGGAGCTCCTACAATGAGCAGTTCTTC.

The V gene is TRBV29-1, the J gene TRBJ2-1; 8 bases map to TRBD2. Per the germline V gene, CDR1 is SQVTM and CDR2 is ANQGSEA. Losses at the gene ends were 5 bases for V and 7 bases for J; bases not matched to a gene: 13. The CDR3 runs to 15 residues. CDR3 loop: CSVLGAPGGPNEQFF. The DNA for the CDR3 is TGCAGCGTTTTGGGGGCCCCGGGAGGGCCAAATGAGCAGTTCTTC.

This chain uses TRBV2 with TRBJ2-1; D might be TRBD2 (5 bases). Trimming cost V 6 bases and J 6 bases, with 18 bases left between them. The CDR3 has 15 residues. Germline V gene sequence: CDR1 SNHLY, CDR2 FYNNEI. CDR3 sequence: CASRAATGSSNEQFF. The CDR3 DNA sequence: TGTGCCAGCAGGGCGGCCACGGGGAGCAGCAATGAGCAGTTCTTC.

This chain links TRBV19 with TRBJ2-1; D is undetermined. This CDR3 comprises 16 residues. The V gene lost 4 bases and the J gene lost 2 bases, with 15 bases spanning the gap. The germline gives CDR1 LNHDA, CDR2 SQIVND (reference sequence). CDR3 nucleotide sequence: TGTGCCAGTAGTACTCGGGCCCAGCCCCCCTACAATGAGCAGTTCTTC. This sequence encodes CASSTRAQPPYNEQFF.

On this clone: Its ends do not fully match the called genes, so a read error is possible. This sequence joins TRBV28 and TRBJ1-2; maybe TRBD1 (5 bases). The CDR3 is 17 amino acids. Germline V gene data show CDR1 as MDHEN and CDR2 as SYDVKM. CDR3 in DNA: TGCGCCAGCAGTTTATATTTGGGCCAGGGAGCTAACTATGGCTACACCTTC. Encoded protein: CASSLYLGQGANYGYTF.

This sequence joins TRBV6-1 and TRBJ1-5; 7 positions match TRBD1. CDR1 and CDR2 (germline): MNHNS, SASEGT. The CDR3 consists of 16 residues. Germline trimming cut 0 bases from V and 4 bases from J; bases unmatched to any gene: 6. The CDR3 is CASSEAHGTENQPQHF. CDR3 coding DNA: TGTGCCAGCAGTGAAGCGCACGGGACAGAGAATCAGCCCCAGCATTTT.

The chain uses TRBV28 and TRBJ2-2, with a weak D call TRBD2 (6 bases). Between the trimmed V and J ends, which lost 8 bases and 3 bases, there was a span of 10 bases. The germline CDR1 and CDR2 sequences are MDHEN and SYDVKM. The length of the CDR3 is 13 residues. In DNA, the CDR3 is TGTGCCAGCCAAGGAGGGGACACCGGGGAGCTGTTTTTT. Encoded protein: CASQGGDTGELFF.

This clone was detected only a few times. This rearrangement joins TRBV7-8 to TRBJ1-1; D is uncertain. The CDR3 length is 13 residues. CDR1 and CDR2 from the germline V gene are SGHVS and FQNEAQ. The V and J ends lost 2 bases and 7 bases respectively, with 11 bases between them. The CDR3 protein is CASSLYRIGEAFF. The CDR3 bases are TGTGCCAGCAGCTTATACAGAATAGGTGAAGCTTTCTTT.

This clone is a singleton in its sample. The chain carries TRBV11-1 and TRBJ2-1; D unclear. With 1 base removed from V and 1 base from J, the gap between germline ends came to 8 bases. CDR3 length: 15 residues. Germline assignment: CDR1 SGHAT and CDR2 FQDESV (reference sequence). CDR3 sequence: CASSLDKGSYNEQFF. The CDR3 coding sequence is TGTGCCAGCAGCTTAGACAAGGGTTCCTACAATGAGCAGTTCTTC.

This rearrangement joins TRBV14 to TRBJ2-7; 7 nucleotides agree with TRBD1. Germline CDR1 is SGHDN and CDR2 is FVKESK. The CDR3 is made up of 14 amino acids. V trimming: 4 bases; J trimming: 5 bases; junction bases outside the gene matches: 8. CDR3 sequence reads: CASSPGQGVHEQYF. CDR3 nucleotides: TGTGCCAGCAGCCCAGGTCAGGGGGTCCACGAGCAGTACTTC. The whole variable domain, remainder taken from reference TRBV14 and TRBJ2-7, is EAGVTQFPSHSVIEKGQTVTLRCDPISGHDNLYWYRRVMGKEIKFLLHFVKESKQDESGMPNNRFLAERTGGTYSTLKVQPAELEDSGVYFCASSPGQGVHEQYFGPGTRLTVT.

The chain couples TRBV28 to TRBJ1-5; 9 nucleotides agree with TRBD1. The V and J ends lost 3 bases and 4 bases, in that order; junction bases with no gene match: 10. This CDR3 is 17 amino acids long. CDR1 is MDHEN, CDR2 SYDVKM, per germline. Written as DNA, the CDR3 is TGTGCCAGCAGTTTCCCGGGACAGGGTATGAAGAATCAGCCCCAGCATTTT. The encoded protein is CASSFPGQGMKNQPQHF.

V is TRBV4-1 and J is TRBJ2-5, with D perhaps matching TRBD2 (5 bases). CDR1 MGHRA and CDR2 YSYEKL come from the germline V gene. V was shortened by 8 bases and J by 6 bases, with 19 bases between the two germline ends. CDR3 length: 14 residues. CDR3 in DNA: TGCGCCAGCGGGAGATCACTAGACCACCAGACCCAGTACTTC. This codes for CASGRSLDHQTQYF.

The chain combines TRBV30 with TRBJ2-1; D tentatively fits TRBD1 or TRBD2 (6 bases each). V lost 3 bases and J lost 6, with 15 bases in between. The V gene's germline CDR1 is GTSNPN and CDR2 SVGIG (reference sequence). The CDR3 length is 14 residues. The CDR3 here is CAWSPGARTNEQFF. CDR3 DNA sequence: TGTGCCTGGAGCCCGGGGGCTAGAACCAATGAGCAGTTCTTC.

The chain is built from TRBV10-1 and TRBJ2-1; D might be TRBD1 or TRBD2, each matching 5 bases. CDR1 is WNHNN and CDR2 is SYGVQD in the germline V gene (reference sequence). The V end was cut by 5 bases, the J end by 7 bases, with 15 bases between. This CDR3 is 14 amino acids long. As DNA, the CDR3 is TGCGCCAGCAGTTTAACCGGGGCCCGTAATGAGCAGTTCTTC. Its translation is CASSLTGARNEQFF.

The V gene is TRBV6-1, the J gene TRBJ1-1, with a possible D match to TRBD1 (5 bases). The germline V gene encodes CDR1 MNHNS and CDR2 SASEGT. The ends were cut back, 7 bases at V and 1 base at J, with 13 bases in the middle. The CDR3 has 14 residues. This chain's CDR3 is CASTGGRANTEAFF. Here the CDR3 DNA reads TGTGCCAGCACCGGCGGCAGGGCGAACACTGAAGCTTTCTTT.

This chain's CDR3 is CASSLGLGSVSGNTIYF. CDR3 in DNA: TGTGCCAGCAGCTTAGGCCTGGGCAGTGTCTCTGGAAACACCATATATTTT. The genes are TRBV7-6 and TRBJ1-3; D is unclear. Germline-derived CDR1 and CDR2 are SGHVS and FNYEAQ. The ends were cut back, 1 base at V and 0 bases at J, with 13 bases in the middle. The CDR3 totals 17 residues. The entire variable domain, with the rest obtained from reference TRBV7-6 and TRBJ1-3, is as follows: GAGVSQSPRYKVTKRGQDVALRCDPISGHVSLYWYRQALGQGPEFLTYFNYEAQQDKSGLPNDRFSAERPEGSISTLTIQRTEQRDSAMYRCASSLGLGSVSGNTIYFGEGSWLTVV.

The chain combines TRBV5-5 with TRBJ2-1; D is unresolved. Germline loops: CDR1 SGHKS, CDR2 YYEKEE (reference sequence). This CDR3 is 15 amino acids long. The V and J ends lost 6 bases and 7 bases respectively, with 20 bases between them. CDR3 nucleotides: TGTGCCAGCACCCTCGGGCCGGCTAGTTTTAATGAGCAGTTCTTC. This gives the protein CASTLGPASFNEQFF.

This rearrangement joins TRBV2 to TRBJ2-5; D gene uncertain. Trimming cost V 7 bases and J 0 bases, with 9 bases left between them. Germline V gives CDR1 SNHLY, CDR2 FYNNEI. The CDR3 loop spans 13 amino acids. The CDR3 DNA is TGTGCCAGCATACGTGCGTACCAAGAGACCCAGTACTTC. Its translation is CASIRAYQETQYF. The whole variable domain, filled in from reference TRBV2 and TRBJ2-5, reads EPEVTQTPSHQVTQMGQEVILRCVPISNHLYFYWYRQILGQKVEFLVSFYNNEISEKSEIFDDQFSVERPDGSNFTLKIRSTKLEDSAMYFCASIRAYQETQYFGPGTRLLVL.

This chain uses TRBV5-1 with TRBJ2-5; perhaps TRBD1 as D (5 bases). The germline gives CDR1 SGHRS, CDR2 YFSETQ. The CDR3 extends over 16 amino acids. V was cut by 5 bases and J by 2 bases, with 19 bases left in between. DNA of the CDR3: TGCGCCAGCAGGGAGTCCGCAGGGTTTGATCAAGAGACCCAGTACTTC. Encoded protein: CASRESAGFDQETQYF. Looking up the rest from reference TRBV5-1 and TRBJ2-5 gives the full variable domain: KAGVTQTPRYLIKTRGQQVTLSCSPISGHRSVSWYQQTPGQGLQFLFEYFSETQRNKGNFPGRFSGRQFSNSRSEMNVSTLELGDSALYLCASRESAGFDQETQYFGPGTRLLVL.

The rearrangement links TRBV4-2 to TRBJ2-3; TRBD1 is a possible D gene (6 bases). Germline values: CDR1 LGHNA, CDR2 YNFKEQ. The CDR3 contains 15 residues. V was shortened by 5 bases and J by 5 bases, with 17 bases between the two germline ends. In nucleotides, the CDR3 is TGTGCCAGCAGCTCTCGCCAGGGGTCGTTAGATACGCAGTATTTT. Protein sequence: CASSSRQGSLDTQYF.